One and the same sample provided the 10 T cell receptor beta chains below, sequenced in a study of blood T cell repertoires in COVID-19. Only in-frame clones appear in the TCRdb table, and some are missing; sequencing was by immunoSEQ multiplex PCR. The sample includes approximately 300,000 clones, around 83% of them seen just once. Sequenced input: peripheral blood. The source is a woman aged 50 to 65 with acute or convalescent COVID-19.

This clone was observed once. The V and J genes are TRBV30 and TRBJ1-1; D is unresolved. The CDR3 sequence is 14 residues long. V lost 4 bases and J lost 2, with 14 bases in between. Per germline, CDR1 GTSNPN and CDR2 SVGIG (reference sequence). The CDR3 DNA reads as TGTGCCTGGAACGCCGTGGGAGGAAACACTGAAGCTTTCTTT. Residues: CAWNAVGGNTEAFF.

The chain links TRBV6-1 to TRBJ1-4; D might be TRBD1 (6 bases). The CDR3 spans 16 residues. Germline V gene sequence: CDR1 MNHNS, CDR2 SASEGT. V shed 4 bases and J shed 0 bases, with 12 bases lying between them. The DNA for the CDR3 is TGTGCCAGCAGTGCTCGAGGGGGTCCAACTAATGAAAAACTGTTTTTT. It specifies CASSARGGPTNEKLFF.

This rearrangement joins TRBV12-3 or TRBV12-4 to TRBJ2-7; D may be TRBD1 (6 bases). Trimming took 7 bases from V and 0 from J, leaving 10 bases between them. The CDR3 length is 13 residues. The chain's CDR3 is CASTWTDSYEQYF. CDR3 bases: TGTGCCAGCACCTGGACAGACTCCTACGAGCAGTACTTC.

The V call is TRBV5-5, the J call TRBJ2-7, with 10 positions matching TRBD2. CDR3 length: 18 amino acids. Germline CDR1 is SGHKS and CDR2 is YYEKEE (reference sequence). The ends lost 1 base at V and 0 bases at J; junction bases unmatched: 10. CDR3 coding DNA: TGTGCCAGCAGCTTGAGCCTAGCGGGGGCCGCCAGCTCCTACGAGCAGTACGTC. This codes for CASSLSLAGAASSYEQYV.

The chain is built from TRBV2 and TRBJ2-3; D is ambiguous. This CDR3 has 13 residues. The V and J ends lost 3 bases and 2 bases respectively, with 6 bases between them. CDR1 is SNHLY, CDR2 FYNNEI, per germline. CDR3 loop: CASSERLTDTQYF. The CDR3 bases are TGTGCCAGCAGTGAGAGACTCACAGATACGCAGTATTTT.

This clone has a single count. The rearrangement links TRBV7-6 to TRBJ2-1, with a possible D match to TRBD2 (6 bases). The CDR3 length is 13 residues. Trimming shortened V by 5 bases and J by 10 bases, and 15 bases separated the two germline ends. Germline V CDR1 and CDR2: SGHVS, FNYEAQ. The chain's CDR3 is CASSPMPREEQFF. As DNA, the CDR3 is TGTGCCAGCAGCCCAATGCCTCGGGAGGAGCAGTTCTTC.

The gene calls are TRBV1 and TRBJ2-1; TRBD2, as called in the table, went unchecked against the DNA. TRBV1 is a listed pseudogene. The CDR3 is 19 residues long. The CDR3 bases are TGCACCAGCAGCCAAGCAGTTAGCGGGGGGCCGAGCTCCTACAATGAGCAGTTCTTC. Translated: CTSSQAVSGGPSSYNEQFF.

The gene calls are TRBV6-5 and TRBJ2-7; a possible D gene is TRBD2 (7 bases). Trimming shortened V by 5 bases and J by 4 bases, and 18 bases separated the two germline ends. CDR3 length: 15 residues. From germline, CDR1 is MNHEY and CDR2 SVGAGI. The chain's CDR3 is CASSNPGEGGYEQYF. CDR3 DNA sequence: TGTGCCAGCAGTAACCCTGGGGAGGGGGGGTACGAGCAGTACTTC.

The rearrangement joins TRBV7-2 to TRBJ2-2; the D gene is possibly TRBD1 (5 bases). The CDR3 totals 15 residues. Trimming took 5 bases from V and 3 from J, leaving 13 bases between them. The germline V gene encodes CDR1 SGHTA and CDR2 FQGNSA. CDR3 sequence (DNA): TGTGCCAGCAGCCCCTACAGGCCCGACACCGGGGAGCTGTTTTTT. Amino acids: CASSPYRPDTGELFF.

This clone was observed a few times. This chain connects TRBV27 to TRBJ1-4; 8 bases map to TRBD1. Germline V gives CDR1 MNHEY, CDR2 SMNVEV (reference sequence). J gave up 7 bases and V 4 bases, and 8 bases lay outside the gene matches. The CDR3 loop spans 15 amino acids. CDR3 amino acids: CASSSRTGFGEKLFF. Here the CDR3 DNA reads TGTGCCAGCAGTTCCCGGACAGGGTTCGGTGAAAAACTGTTTTTT.